This T cell receptor (beta chain) was sequenced for a study of blood T cell repertoires in COVID-19. Overall study context: Researchers got acute and convalescent COVID-19 samples from the United States, Italy and Spain. T cells, B-cell-depleted T cells, or PBMCs supplied cDNA or gDNA.

The CDR3 extends over 15 amino acids. V lost 6 bases and J 4 bases, leaving 15 bases between the germline ends. CDR1 and CDR2 from the germline V gene are MNHEY and SVGAGI. Authors' processing steps: Reference gene primer amplification in the assay estimated nucleated cell counts. The assay was immunoSEQ multiplex PCR, and TCRdb's table has in-frame clones only and misses some. That table furnishes V, J and clone size, whereas the DNA furnished D and trimming. The table has just over 150,000 clones, about 80% seen once. This clonotype was obtained from a middle-aged woman with COVID-19, enrolled during active disease. V and J are TRBV6-5 and TRBJ2-2; weak D call: TRBD2 (5 bases). Material for sequencing was peripheral blood. CDR3 coding DNA: TGTGCCAGCAGAGGCGGAATAGGAGGCACCGGGGAGCTGTTTTTT. Its protein is CASRGGIGGTGELFF.